Below, 26 T cell receptor beta chains from the same sample are listed, as sequenced in a study of response to subunit inactivated influenza vaccine. Each CDR3 protein gets one entry after TCRdb re-called the RT-PCR reads with MiXCR. The table has roughly 500,000 distinct CDR3 sequences, about 15% seen once. The sample consisted of CD4+ T cells sorted from PBMCs, taken around 25 months after vaccination. These receptors were collected from a man aged 50 to 75 who received an inactivated influenza vaccine.

The chain employs TRBV5-1 and TRBJ2-3, with D tentatively TRBD1 or TRBD2 (5 bases each). CDR1 is SGHRS, CDR2 YFSETQ, per germline. Trimming removed 0 bases from V and 4 bases from J, with 12 bases in between. CDR3 length: 15 residues. DNA for the CDR3: TGCGCCAGCAGCTTGGCCTGGGGGTCATCAGATACGCAGTATTTT. It translates to CASSLAWGSSDTQYF. Full variable domain (missing parts from reference TRBV5-1 and TRBJ2-3): KAGVTQTPRYLIKTRGQQVTLSCSPISGHRSVSWYQQTPGQGLQFLFEYFSETQRNKGNFPGRFSGRQFSNSRSEMNVSTLELGDSALYLCASSLAWGSSDTQYFGPGTRLTVL.

DNA for the CDR3: TGTGCCATCACCGCCGGCGGCTACGACTATGGCTACACCTTC. This sequence encodes CAITAGGYDYGYTF. This sequence joins TRBV10-3 and TRBJ1-2; no definite D call. From germline, CDR1 is ENHRY and CDR2 SYGVKD. The V and J ends lost 7 bases and 3 bases respectively, with 15 bases between them. The CDR3 runs to 14 residues.

The CDR3 DNA sequence: TGTGCCAGCAGAAGGAGCACTGAAGCTTTCTTT. Protein product: CASRRSTEAFF. The chain joins TRBV6-5 to TRBJ1-1; D is unresolved. Per the germline V gene, CDR1 is MNHEY and CDR2 is SVGAGI. With 6 bases removed from V and 4 bases from J, the gap between germline ends came to 6 bases. The CDR3 is 11 amino acids.

This clonotype was found a few times. The gene calls are TRBV7-2 and TRBJ1-6; D perhaps matches TRBD1 (6 bases). CDR3 length equals 14 residues. Germline CDR1 reads SGHTA; CDR2 reads FQGNSA. The V and J ends lost 4 bases and 13 bases respectively, with 17 bases between them. CDR3 DNA: TGTGCCAGCAGCTACCGACAGGCCCTTAAGCCCCTCCACTTT. Encoded protein: CASSYRQALKPLHF.

V gene TRBV28 combines with J gene TRBJ2-7, with no clear D. V was trimmed by 2 bases and J by 7 bases, leaving 9 bases between them. Per germline, CDR1 MDHEN and CDR2 SYDVKM. CDR3 size: 12 residues. DNA of the CDR3: TGTGCCAGCAGTTTAGGGTGGGGAGAGCAGTACTTC. As protein: CASSLGWGEQYF.

This clonotype has a handful of counts. The chain combines TRBV27 with TRBJ1-6; 9 nucleotides align to TRBD1. Germline assignment: CDR1 MNHEY and CDR2 SMNVEV (reference sequence). This CDR3 region has 14 residues. After removal of 8 bases from V and 7 bases from J, the junction contained 6 bases not matched to a gene. The CDR3, as DNA: TGTGCCAGCTGGGGGACAGGGAGGAATTCACCCCTCCACTTT. This sequence encodes CASWGTGRNSPLHF.

J is TRBJ2-5 and V is TRBV11-2; the D is unclear. V lost 1 base to trimming and J lost 9 bases, with 12 bases between them. From germline, CDR1 is SGHAT and CDR2 FQNNGV. CDR3 length: 13 amino acids. The CDR3 here is CASSLAGLRAQYF. The CDR3 nucleotides are TGTGCCAGCAGCTTAGCGGGTTTAAGGGCCCAGTACTTC.

This rearrangement joins TRBV11-2 to TRBJ2-1; 11 bases line up with TRBD2. The V gene's germline CDR1 is SGHAT and CDR2 FQNNGV. The CDR3 totals 16 residues. The V gene end was trimmed by 1 base and the J gene end by 7 bases; junction bases not matched to a gene: 6. CDR3 region: CASSLGVAGGLNEQFF. CDR3 coding DNA: TGTGCCAGCAGCTTAGGCGTAGCGGGGGGGCTAAATGAGCAGTTCTTC.

The V call is TRBV10-3, the J call TRBJ2-2; unclear D gene. The CDR3 is made up of 14 amino acids. V gave up 8 bases and J gave up 3 bases, with 13 bases separating them. Germline CDR1 is ENHRY and CDR2 is SYGVKD. CDR3 nucleotides: TGTGCCATCGCCCTCCAGCTCGACACCGGGGAGCTGTTTTTT. Its translation is CAIALQLDTGELFF.

The rearrangement links TRBV6-1 to TRBJ1-5, with D unresolved. Germline V lookup: CDR1 MNHNS, CDR2 SASEGT. This CDR3 contains 15 residues. V was trimmed by 1 base and J by 4 bases, leaving 11 bases between them. The CDR3 sequence is CASSEVGGRNQPQHF. The CDR3 DNA follows: TGTGCCAGCAGTGAAGTGGGAGGCCGGAATCAGCCCCAGCATTTT.

The V gene is TRBV20-1, the J gene TRBJ2-3; 7 bases fit TRBD2. The CDR3 is 14 residues long. Germline CDR1 DFQATT, CDR2 SNEGSKA (reference sequence). The trim removed 6 bases at V and 6 bases at J, leaving 12 bases unmatched. The CDR3 is CSAKVGGLTDTQYF. Written as DNA, the CDR3 is TGCAGTGCCAAGGTTGGGGGACTAACCGATACGCAGTATTTT.

In its sample, this clonotype was seen a few times. This rearrangement joins TRBV20-1 to TRBJ2-1; the D gene is possibly TRBD2 (6 bases). CDR1 is DFQATT and CDR2 is SNEGSKA in the germline V gene (reference sequence). The V and J ends lost 3 bases and 5 bases respectively, with 11 bases between them. The CDR3 loop spans 13 amino acids. CDR3 in amino acids: CSASRDLNNEQFF. CDR3 DNA sequence: TGCAGTGCTAGCCGGGACTTGAACAATGAGCAGTTCTTC.

This clonotype appeared many times. The rearrangement joins TRBV20-1 to TRBJ2-5, with 10 positions matching TRBD1. The junction had 6 bases not matched to a gene; V was cut back by 6 bases and J by 5 bases. CDR1 and CDR2 from the germline V gene are DFQATT and SNEGSKA (reference sequence). This CDR3 has 13 amino acids. CDR3 DNA sequence: TGCAGTGCCATGACAGGGGGCGAGGAGACCCAGTACTTC. Residues: CSAMTGGEETQYF.

This rearrangement joins TRBV11-3 to TRBJ2-1; D remains unclear. The CDR3 loop spans 15 amino acids. Trimming removed 1 base from V and 7 bases from J, with 14 bases in between. Germline V gene data show CDR1 as SGHNT and CDR2 as YENEEA. CDR3 DNA: TGTGCCAGCAGCTTAGGTATAGGGTTAGTGAATGAGCAGTTCTTC. Encoded protein: CASSLGIGLVNEQFF.

The chain joins TRBV7-6 to TRBJ2-1; D is undetermined. The CDR3 length is 15 residues. Per the germline V gene, CDR1 is SGHVS and CDR2 is FNYEAQ. V lost 5 bases, J lost 10 bases, and 21 bases lay in between. The CDR3 bases are TGTGCCAGCAGCCGGAGCCATACTCCGGTATTCGAGCAGTTCTTC. Translation gives CASSRSHTPVFEQFF. Combining the CDR3 with reference TRBV7-6 and TRBJ2-1 gives the whole variable domain GAGVSQSPRYKVTKRGQDVALRCDPISGHVSLYWYRQALGQGPEFLTYFNYEAQQDKSGLPNDRFSAERPEGSISTLTIQRTEQRDSAMYRCASSRSHTPVFEQFFGPGTRLTVL.

This clonotype has at least ten counts. The CDR3 spells CASSQDLARGDVQETQYF. The DNA of the CDR3 is TGTGCCAGCAGCCAAGATTTGGCCAGGGGGGACGTCCAAGAGACCCAGTACTTC. This chain uses TRBV3-1 with TRBJ2-5; D perhaps matches TRBD1 (7 bases). The CDR3 has 18 amino acids. The germline V and J ends were trimmed by 0 bases and 1 base, with 18 bases remaining between them. In germline, CDR1 is LGHDT, CDR2 YNNKEL (reference sequence).

There are a few counts of this clonotype. The J gene is TRBJ1-6, the V gene TRBV2, with 7 bases lining up with TRBD1. The CDR3 length is 16 residues. J gave up 7 bases and V 4 bases, and 10 bases lay outside the gene matches. Germline assignment: CDR1 SNHLY and CDR2 FYNNEI. For the CDR3, the DNA is TGTGCCAGCAGTGGAAGCTGGGACAGTGCGAATTCACCCCTCCACTTT. It specifies CASSGSWDSANSPLHF. Supplemented by reference TRBV2 and TRBJ1-6, the full variable domain reads EPEVTQTPSHQVTQMGQEVILRCVPISNHLYFYWYRQILGQKVEFLVSFYNNEISEKSEIFDDQFSVERPDGSNFTLKIRSTKLEDSAMYFCASSGSWDSANSPLHFGNGTRLTVT.

CDR3 residues: CASSFGLASSYNEQFF. The CDR3 DNA reads TGTGCCAGCAGTTTTGGACTAGCGAGCTCCTACAATGAGCAGTTCTTC. V gene TRBV12-3 or TRBV12-4 combines with J gene TRBJ2-1, with 9 positions matching TRBD2. J was trimmed by 0 bases and V by 3 bases; bases with no gene match: 3. The CDR3 extends over 16 amino acids.

This clonotype was seen many times. The rearrangement links TRBV11-1 to TRBJ2-7; 9 bases are a match to TRBD2. The CDR3 has 14 residues. Trimming removed 3 bases from V and 6 bases from J; junction bases left unmatched: 6. Germline lookup yields CDR1 SGHAT and CDR2 FQDESV (reference sequence). CDR3 DNA: TGTGCCAGCAGCTTGGGACTAGCTCAGGGCGAGCAGTACTTC. Translation: CASSLGLAQGEQYF.

The sample holds a few counts of this clonotype. The chain links TRBV20-1 to TRBJ1-2, with TRBD1 as a possible D gene (6 bases). Germline assignment: CDR1 DFQATT and CDR2 SNEGSKA (reference sequence). This CDR3 comprises 14 residues. Trimming shortened V by 0 bases and J by 7 bases, and 15 bases separated the two germline ends. The CDR3 DNA follows: TGCAGTGCTAGAGAAATGGGGGGCTCTTCTGGCTACACCTTC. It translates to CSAREMGGSSGYTF.

This clonotype was seen more than once but under ten times. The chain combines TRBV19 with TRBJ1-5; TRBD1 agrees at 9 bases. Per the germline V gene, CDR1 is LNHDA and CDR2 is SQIVND (reference sequence). There are 15 residues in the CDR3. V gave up 6 bases and J gave up 3 bases; unmatched junction bases: 6. CDR3 sequence (DNA): TGTGCCAGTAGGAGGGACAGGGCGGACAATCAGCCCCAGCATTTT. It specifies CASRRDRADNQPQHF.

This clonotype was detected many times. This chain connects TRBV7-2 to TRBJ2-7; 9 bases agree with TRBD2. The CDR3 spans 15 residues. V shed 5 bases and J 2 bases; nucleotides not matched to a gene: 7. Germline V lookup: CDR1 SGHTA, CDR2 FQGNSA. The CDR3 DNA follows: TGTGCCAGCAGCGCCCTAGCGGGAATTACCTACGAGCAGTACTTC. It specifies CASSALAGITYEQYF.

J is TRBJ2-6 and V is TRBV6-1; D unclear. The CDR3 consists of 15 residues. Trimming stripped 9 bases from V and 0 bases from J, with 12 bases between. Germline CDR1 is MNHNS and CDR2 is SASEGT. The CDR3 is CASREATSGANVLTF. The CDR3 DNA reads TGTGCCAGTAGAGAAGCAACCTCTGGGGCCAACGTCCTGACTTTC.

This clonotype was seen a handful of times. The chain couples TRBV10-2 to TRBJ2-1; 8 positions agree with TRBD2. The germline gives CDR1 WSHSY, CDR2 SAAADI. V lost 7 bases and J lost 5; bases outside the gene matches: 7. The CDR3 runs 14 residues. The CDR3 region has the DNA TGCGCCAGCAAGCCCGGGGGGGAACACAATGAGCAGTTCTTC. Translation: CASKPGGEHNEQFF.

This clonotype has only a few counts. The chain carries TRBV29-1 and TRBJ2-5, with a tentative D call TRBD2 (5 bases). Germline V CDR1 and CDR2: SQVTM, ANQGSEA. CDR3 size: 15 residues. V was shortened by 0 bases and J by 4 bases, with 15 bases between the two germline ends. The CDR3 sequence: CSVEDTGVGGETQYF. The CDR3 DNA sequence: TGCAGCGTTGAAGATACCGGGGTTGGCGGAGAGACCCAGTACTTC.

The chain links TRBV20-1 to TRBJ2-1; 8 positions agree with TRBD2. The CDR3 has 15 residues. V lost 0 bases to trimming and J lost 9 bases; unmatched junction nucleotides: 10. CDR1 is DFQATT and CDR2 is SNEGSKA in the germline V gene (reference sequence). The CDR3 region is CSARDETGGLGEQFF. The DNA for the CDR3 is TGCAGTGCTAGAGATGAGACGGGGGGGCTGGGTGAGCAGTTCTTC.